Presented here are 20 T cell receptor beta chains from one specimen sequenced in a study of cytomegalovirus exposure and HLA in healthy donors. PCR was performed using 60 Vbeta and 13 Jbeta primers. Assay used: immunoSEQ multiplex PCR; TCRdb lists only in-frame clones, some missing. The data show 150,000 to 200,000 clones, 75% to 90% seen once. Sequencing input: PBMCs. The receptors shown here come from a human donor in good health.

The CDR3 sequence is CASSATGLETQYF. The CDR3 DNA sequence: TGTGCCAGCAGCGCGACTGGATTGGAGACCCAGTACTTC. This chain uses TRBV9 with TRBJ2-5; D is unclear. The CDR3 totals 13 residues. The V gene's germline CDR1 is SGDLS and CDR2 YYNGEE. The ends were cut back, 3 bases at V and 5 bases at J, with 11 bases in the middle. Based on the CDR3 plus reference TRBV9 and TRBJ2-5, the full variable domain is DSGVTQTPKHLITATGQRVTLRCSPRSGDLSVYWYQQSLDQGLQFLIQYYNGEERAKGNILERFSAQQFPDLHSELNLSSLELGDSALYFCASSATGLETQYFGPGTRLLVL.

V gene TRBV12-5 combines with J gene TRBJ2-7; 9 nucleotides match TRBD1. V dropped 3 bases and J dropped 4; count of bases not matched to a gene: 10. The CDR3 runs 16 residues. Germline CDR1 LGHNT, CDR2 FRNRAP. The CDR3: CASGFPLDRGSYEQYF. Here the CDR3 DNA reads TGTGCTAGTGGTTTCCCCCTCGACAGGGGGTCATACGAGCAGTACTTC.

This rearrangement joins TRBV6-6 to TRBJ1-2, with D possibly being TRBD1 (6 bases). The CDR3 length is 15 residues. V was trimmed by 5 bases and J by 0 bases, leaving 13 bases between them. Germline CDR1 is MNHNY and CDR2 is SVGAGI (reference sequence). CDR3 in amino acids: CASSRDIQSNYGYTF. As DNA, the CDR3 is TGTGCCAGCAGTCGGGACATTCAGTCTAACTATGGCTACACCTTC.

The chain is built from TRBV5-1 and TRBJ1-2; 7 bases agree with TRBD1. The CDR3 runs to 15 residues. V gave up 0 bases and J gave up 4 bases; unmatched junction bases: 6. Germline CDR1 reads SGHRS; CDR2 reads YFSETQ. The DNA of the CDR3 is TGCGCCAGCAGCTTGGGTGTCGGACAGGTCTATGGCTACACCTTC. As protein: CASSLGVGQVYGYTF.

The chain has TRBV7-2 and TRBJ1-2, with a possible D match to TRBD1 (6 bases). The germline V gene has CDR1 SGHTA and CDR2 FQGNSA. V shed 2 bases and J shed 8 bases, with 15 bases lying between them. The CDR3 loop spans 14 amino acids. The CDR3 protein is CASSLPGAIWGYTF. The CDR3 DNA sequence: TGTGCCAGCAGCTTACCAGGGGCGATTTGGGGCTACACCTTC.

The V gene is TRBV6-1, the J gene TRBJ2-3, with D possibly matching TRBD2 (5 bases). V was trimmed by 6 bases and J by 5 bases, leaving 12 bases between them. The CDR3 sequence is 13 residues long. Germline assignment: CDR1 MNHNS and CDR2 SASEGT. CDR3 amino acids: CASSNGLGDTQYF. DNA of the CDR3: TGTGCCAGCAGCAACGGACTGGGAGATACGCAGTATTTT.

The rearrangement joins TRBV11-2 to TRBJ2-7, with TRBD2 matching 12 bases. Germline V gene lookup returns CDR1 SGHAT and CDR2 FQNNGV. V was pared by 1 base and J by 3 bases, with 7 bases of the junction left unmatched. The CDR3 contains 17 residues. The DNA of the CDR3 is TGTGCCAGCAGCTTAGTGGCGACTAGCGGGGGAGGCTACGAGCAGTACTTC. Translated: CASSLVATSGGGYEQYF.

As for this clone: Different DNA sequences within this sample yield the same CDR3. The V and J genes are TRBV5-1 and TRBJ1-6; TRBD1 aligns across 9 bases. Germline V gives CDR1 SGHRS, CDR2 YFSETQ. The CDR3 contains 15 residues. V trimming: 4 bases; J trimming: 7 bases; junction bases outside the gene matches: 6. CDR3 sequence (DNA): TGCGCCAGCAGCCCTGGACAGGGGTACAATTCACCCCTCCACTTT. It translates to CASSPGQGYNSPLHF.

The chain is built from TRBV7-9 and TRBJ2-6; unclear D gene. The V and J ends lost 4 bases and 4 bases respectively, with 14 bases between them. Germline V lookup: CDR1 SEHNR, CDR2 FQNEAQ (reference sequence). This CDR3 has 16 amino acids. CDR3 protein: CASSSPYNWGANVLTF. DNA for the CDR3: TGTGCCAGCAGCTCACCTTATAACTGGGGGGCCAACGTCCTGACTTTC.

V is TRBV7-2 and J is TRBJ1-5, with 7 bases aligning to TRBD1. Per the germline V gene, CDR1 is SGHTA and CDR2 is FQGNSA. The CDR3 has 15 amino acids. J gave up 9 bases and V 1 base, and 9 bases lay outside the gene matches. The CDR3 DNA sequence: TGTGCCAGCAGCTTAGGGAGGACAGGTATGAGGCCCCAGCATTTT. This gives the protein CASSLGRTGMRPQHF.

This clone has just a few counts. J is TRBJ2-1 and V is TRBV5-1; 9 positions match TRBD1. V was pared by 4 bases and J by 5 bases, with 7 bases of the junction left unmatched. The CDR3 runs 15 residues. Germline CDR1 reads SGHRS; CDR2 reads YFSETQ. CDR3 coding DNA: TGCGCCAGCAGCCCCGGGGACAGGGAAAACAATGAGCAGTTCTTC. Encoded protein: CASSPGDRENNEQFF.

CDR3 coding DNA: TGTGCCAGCAGTGAAGACGGACAGCGGAGGACCCAGTACTTC. Translated, it gives CASSEDGQRRTQYF. V usage is TRBV6-1 and J usage is TRBJ2-5, with a tentative D call TRBD1 (6 bases). V was shortened by 1 base and J by 7 bases, with 13 bases between the two germline ends. The CDR3 runs to 14 residues. CDR1 and CDR2 (germline): MNHNS, SASEGT.

The rearrangement links TRBV7-8 to TRBJ1-6, with D maybe TRBD1 (5 bases). Trimming cost V 4 bases and J 7 bases, with 14 bases left between them. From germline, CDR1 is SGHVS and CDR2 FQNEAQ. The CDR3 is made up of 15 amino acids. The CDR3 loop is CASSSVLRQNSPLHF. The CDR3 nucleotides read TGTGCCAGCAGCTCAGTATTAAGACAGAATTCACCCCTCCACTTT.

This clone has a handful of counts. One junction end disagrees with the germline gene, perhaps due to a read error. The chain joins TRBV18 to TRBJ1-2; TRBD1 aligns across 9 bases. The germline V gene has CDR1 KGHSH and CDR2 LQKENI. The CDR3 is made up of 17 amino acids. The CDR3 coding sequence is TGTGCCAGCTCATCACCCCGGTTGGACAGGGGCAACTATGGCTACACCTTC. This gives the protein CASSSPRLDRGNYGYTF.

This clone was observed a few times. The DNA of the CDR3 is TGTGCCAGCAGCGCGAGCGGGGGGGCATGGTATGAGCAGTTCTTC. Protein sequence: CASSASGGAWYEQFF. This chain links TRBV5-6 with TRBJ2-1; 10 nucleotides align to TRBD2. The V gene end was trimmed by 4 bases and the J gene end by 8 bases; junction bases not matched to a gene: 9. Germline V gene lookup returns CDR1 SGHDT and CDR2 YYEEEE. This CDR3 comprises 15 residues.

This clone came up a few times. This chain uses TRBV27 with TRBJ1-1, with D unclear. This CDR3 is 17 amino acids long. Germline V gene sequence: CDR1 MNHEY, CDR2 SMNVEV (reference sequence). V lost 3 bases and J lost 0, with 17 bases in between. The CDR3, as DNA: TGTGCCAGCAGTTTCCTCACCGGAGCCCTGATGAACACTGAAGCTTTCTTT. Protein product: CASSFLTGALMNTEAFF.

This clone was counted only a few times. The genes are TRBV6-5 and TRBJ2-7, with 10 positions matching TRBD1. This CDR3 contains 15 residues. Germline V gives CDR1 MNHEY, CDR2 SVGAGI. The J segment lost 6 bases and the V segment lost 5 bases, leaving 10 bases of the junction unmatched. The DNA for the CDR3 is TGTGCCAGCAGTCCACGGACAGGGGGGTTTGGCGAGCAGTACTTC. Its protein is CASSPRTGGFGEQYF.

A word on this clone: The junction shows a germline mismatch at one end, possibly a read error. The rearrangement links TRBV7-9 to TRBJ1-5; 9 nucleotides agree with TRBD1. This CDR3 has 16 amino acids. Per the germline V gene, CDR1 is SEHNR and CDR2 is FQNEAQ (reference sequence). This chain's CDR3 is CSSSLGTGRYNQPQHF. Here the CDR3 DNA reads TGTTCCAGCAGCTTAGGGACAGGGCGCTACAATCAGCCCCAGCATTTT.

This chain links TRBV5-4 with TRBJ2-7; TRBD2 matches at 10 bases. Germline V lookup: CDR1 SGHNT, CDR2 YYREEE (reference sequence). CDR3 length equals 15 residues. Unmatched junction bases numbered 4, after V lost 1 base and J lost 3 bases. The CDR3 nucleotides read TGTGCCAGCAGCTTGTTGGCTAGCGGGGGCTACGAGCAGTACTTC. Translating gives CASSLLASGGYEQYF.

This sequence joins TRBV7-9 and TRBJ2-2; TRBD2 matches at 15 bases. The CDR3 consists of 17 residues. Germline V gene sequence: CDR1 SEHNR, CDR2 FQNEAQ (reference sequence). Trimming removed 7 bases from V and 1 base from J; junction bases left unmatched: 4. The CDR3 loop is CASTGTSGGKNTGELFF. In nucleotides, the CDR3 is TGTGCCAGCACCGGGACTAGCGGGGGGAAGAACACCGGGGAGCTGTTTTTT.